Here is one TCR beta chain with its context. The CDR3 runs to 14 residues. The V end was cut by 6 bases, the J end by 7 bases, with 16 bases between. The method was immunoSEQ multiplex PCR; TCRdb's version includes in-frame clones alone and lacks a portion of them. The table records under 100,000 clones, roughly 90% of them present only once. The sample belongs to a study of OX40 agonist ivuxolimab in advanced cancers. The receptor's source is an adult with an advanced solid tumor such as melanoma, head and neck, liver or kidney cancer. The V and J genes are TRBV6-7 and TRBJ2-1; D might be TRBD1 or TRBD2, each matching 6 bases. TRBV6-7 is an ORF, with its function uncertain. This specimen consisted of CD4+ or CD8+ T cells sorted from blood, obtained in a trial of the OX40 agonist ivuxolimab. The CDR3 spells CASREGHFRNEQFF. In DNA, the CDR3 is TGTGCCAGCAGGGAGGGACACTTCCGTAATGAGCAGTTCTTC.